This T cell receptor (beta chain) was recovered during a study of blood T cell repertoires in COVID-19. V was clipped by 2 bases and J by 3 bases; unmatched bases: 10. Germline V gene data show CDR1 as LGHNA and CDR2 as YNFKEQ. The length of the CDR3 is 17 residues. Sequencing was performed with immunoSEQ multiplex PCR; in TCRdb, only in-frame clones are kept and a portion is missing. The sample lists more than 300,000 clones, roughly 85% occurring once. This clone came up once. This chain connects TRBV4-2 to TRBJ1-1; TRBD1 matches 9 bases. The source of this sequence is a woman between 25 and 40 years old who had recovered from COVID-19. Material for sequencing was PBMCs or T cells enriched from blood (not recorded which). DNA of the CDR3: TGTGCCAGCAGCCAACTCCGTATAACAGGGGGCTACACTGAAGCTTTCTTT. Translated: CASSQLRITGGYTEAFF.